This TCR beta chain came from a study of blood T cell repertoires in COVID-19. Study-level information: Samples of COVID-19 (acute and convalescent) were obtained from the United States, Italy and Spain.

The study drew participants aged roughly 18 to 95 years from approximately 23 US areas. Profiling relied on immunoSEQ multiplex PCR, and the TCRdb table lists in-frame clones only, not all of them. The sample includes more than 300,000 clones, roughly 90% of them seen just once. This CDR3 region has 12 residues. The V and J ends lost 0 bases and 3 bases respectively, with 3 bases between them. CDR1 is SGDLS and CDR2 is YYNGEE in the germline V gene. Input material: PBMCs or T cells enriched from blood (not recorded which). The TCR sequence derives from a woman aged 25-40 years who had been exposed to COVID-19. The chain carries TRBV9 and TRBJ1-2; D gene uncertain. In DNA, the CDR3 is TGTGCCAGCAGCGTAGCAGACTATGGCTACACCTTC. Translation gives CASSVADYGYTF.